The 7 T cell receptor beta chains presented below share a single source sample, sequenced in a study of blood T cell repertoires in COVID-19. Profiling relied on immunoSEQ multiplex PCR, and the TCRdb table lists in-frame clones only, not all of them. The sample lists approximately 140,000 clones; around 89% were seen once. Sequences were obtained from peripheral blood. The receptors shown here come from a man in his forties or fifties with active or convalescent COVID-19.

This clone is a singleton in its sample. The chain has TRBV5-6 and TRBJ2-5; D may be TRBD1 (5 bases). Germline V gene data show CDR1 as SGHDT and CDR2 as YYEEEE. The CDR3 totals 13 residues. Trimming took 4 bases from V and 1 from J, leaving 8 bases between them. The CDR3 spells CASSKTAQETQYF. In DNA form, the CDR3 reads TGTGCCAGCAGCAAGACAGCCCAAGAGACCCAGTACTTC. Based on the CDR3 plus reference TRBV5-6 and TRBJ2-5, the full variable domain is DAGVTQSPTHLIKTRGQQVTLRCSPKSGHDTVSWYQQALGQGPQFIFQYYEEEERQRGNFPDRFSGHQFPNYSSELNVNALLLGDSALYLCASSKTAQETQYFGPGTRLLVL.

The chain couples TRBV5-1 to TRBJ2-2; D call uncertain. The V end lost 0 bases, the J end lost 4 bases, and 4 bases lay between the germline ends. The CDR3 is 13 residues long. The V gene's germline CDR1 is SGHRS and CDR2 YFSETQ. This CDR3 reads CASSLDSTGELFF. The DNA of the CDR3 is TGCGCCAGCAGCTTGGACAGCACCGGGGAGCTGTTTTTT.

The chain recombines TRBV21-1 with TRBJ2-7; the D segment call TRBD1 is taken from the table without a DNA check. TRBV21-1 represents a pseudogene. There are 13 residues in the CDR3. The CDR3 DNA reads as TGTGCCAGCCTTGGACAGCCTTCCTACGAGCAGTACTTC. It is translated as CASLGQPSYEQYF.

For the CDR3, the DNA is TGTGCCAGCACCCCGGACAGAACTAATGAAAAACTGTTTTTT. Translating it yields CASTPDRTNEKLFF. The V gene is TRBV28, the J gene TRBJ1-4, with D perhaps TRBD1 (6 bases). This CDR3 is 14 amino acids long. The V gene's germline CDR1 is MDHEN and CDR2 SYDVKM. V dropped 7 bases and J dropped 1 base, with 10 bases sitting between them.

V gene TRBV6-5 combines with J gene TRBJ1-5; 8 nucleotides align to TRBD1. Germline CDR1 MNHEY, CDR2 SVGAGI. With 6 bases clipped from V and 7 bases from J, the junction kept 8 bases outside the gene matches. The CDR3 covers 14 residues. In nucleotides, the CDR3 is TGTGCCAGCAGCGTGGACAGGGTGGTCCAGCCCCAGCATTTT. As protein: CASSVDRVVQPQHF.

This clone appeared once. This chain connects TRBV28 to TRBJ2-3; no firm D call. V was shortened by 6 bases and J by 2 bases, with 12 bases between the two germline ends. Per germline, CDR1 MDHEN and CDR2 SYDVKM. This CDR3 spans 14 amino acids. The CDR3 spells CASSRFRSTDTQYF. The CDR3 DNA reads TGTGCCAGCAGCCGTTTCAGGTCCACAGATACGCAGTATTTT. Full variable domain (outside the CDR3, taken from reference TRBV28 and TRBJ2-3): DVKVTQSSRYLVKRTGEKVFLECVQDMDHENMFWYRQDPGLGLRLIYFSYDVKMKEKGDIPEGYSVSREKKERFSLILESASTNQTSMYLCASSRFRSTDTQYFGPGTRLTVL.

This rearrangement joins TRBV24-1 to TRBJ1-2, with a weak D call TRBD1 (6 bases). Germline CDR1 reads KGHDR; CDR2 reads SFDVKD. The CDR3 sequence is 13 residues long. V shed 3 bases and J shed 4 bases, with 8 bases lying between them. The CDR3 nucleotides are TGTGCCACCAGTGATACAGGGAGCTATGGCTACACCTTC. It codes for CATSDTGSYGYTF.